These 23 T cell receptor beta chains originate from one sample sequenced in a study of blood T cell repertoires in COVID-19. The data were produced by immunoSEQ multiplex PCR, yet TCRdb's version contains in-frame clones alone and is incomplete. The sample shows hundreds of thousands of clones, about 85% of them seen only once. The material sequenced was peripheral blood. Receptor source: a man in his late teens or twenties with active or convalescent COVID-19.

This chain joins TRBV5-1 and TRBJ1-1; 8 bases align to TRBD1. CDR3 length: 17 amino acids. V was pared by 1 base and J by 7 bases, with 15 bases of the junction left unmatched. Per the germline V gene, CDR1 is SGHRS and CDR2 is YFSETQ. CDR3 residues: CASSLSTRTGGGFEAFF. CDR3 in DNA: TGCGCCAGCAGCTTGTCCACCCGTACAGGGGGAGGGTTTGAAGCTTTCTTT.

The chain employs TRBV5-1 and TRBJ2-1; the D gene is possibly TRBD1 (6 bases). The CDR3 sequence is 11 residues long. Germline lookup yields CDR1 SGHRS and CDR2 YFSETQ. Trimming left V 5 bases short and J 9 bases short, with 9 bases between. CDR3 protein: CASRQGGEQFF. The CDR3 coding sequence is TGCGCCAGCAGACAGGGTGGTGAGCAGTTCTTC.

This chain connects TRBV6-5 to TRBJ1-3, with a weak D call TRBD1 (6 bases). There are 15 residues in the CDR3. Trimming took 0 bases from V and 8 from J, leaving 14 bases between them. CDR1 is MNHEY and CDR2 is SVGAGI in the germline V gene. CDR3 in amino acids: CASSYSPGVSDTIYF. CDR3 nucleotide sequence: TGTGCCAGCAGTTACTCTCCAGGGGTGTCGGACACCATATATTTT.

The chain joins TRBV28 to TRBJ2-3, with 12 bases lining up with TRBD1. CDR3 length: 17 amino acids. The germline CDR1 and CDR2 sequences are MDHEN and SYDVKM. V lost 4 bases and J lost 4; bases outside the gene matches: 9. Written as DNA, the CDR3 is TGTGCCAGCAGTTCTGAGGGGGGACAGGGGGCCGCAGATACGCAGTATTTT. This translates into CASSSEGGQGAADTQYF.

This chain's CDR3 is CASSHPAGSNYGYTF. CDR3 coding DNA: TGTGCCAGCAGCCACCCAGCAGGGTCCAACTATGGCTACACCTTC. J is TRBJ1-2 and V is TRBV16; D is possibly TRBD1 (5 bases). Trimming stripped 3 bases from V and 2 bases from J, with 13 bases between. CDR1 KGHSY and CDR2 FQNENV come from the germline V gene. This CDR3 region has 15 residues.

The chain combines TRBV7-9 with TRBJ2-5, with D possibly being TRBD1 (6 bases). V gave up 5 bases and J gave up 2 bases, with 12 bases separating them. Germline CDR1 is SEHNR and CDR2 is FQNEAQ (reference sequence). The CDR3 consists of 14 residues. The CDR3 is CASSAGVWQETQYF. The CDR3 DNA reads TGTGCCAGCAGCGCAGGGGTATGGCAAGAGACCCAGTACTTC.

DNA of the CDR3: TGCGCCAGCAGCCAAGTGGGGGCCGGTGCAGATACGCAGTATTTT. Protein: CASSQVGAGADTQYF. This chain joins TRBV4-3 and TRBJ2-3, with D possibly being TRBD1 (6 bases). The CDR3 is made up of 15 amino acids. V gave up 1 base and J gave up 4 bases, with 12 bases separating them. Germline lookup yields CDR1 LGHNA and CDR2 YSLEER.

The rearrangement joins TRBV11-2 to TRBJ2-3, with TRBD1 matching 7 bases. The CDR3 covers 14 residues. V gave up 6 bases and J gave up 6 bases; unmatched junction bases: 9. From germline, CDR1 is SGHAT and CDR2 FQNNGV. The DNA for the CDR3 is TGTGCCAGCAGTCGAGGAACAGGGGTGGATACGCAGTATTTT. It translates to CASSRGTGVDTQYF. The complete variable domain, with remaining parts taken from reference TRBV11-2 and TRBJ2-3, reads EAGVAQSPRYKIIEKRQSVAFWCNPISGHATLYWYQQILGQGPKLLIQFQNNGVVDDSQLPKDRFSAERLKGVDSTLKIQPAKLEDSAVYLCASSRGTGVDTQYFGPGTRLTVL.

Here the CDR3 reads CASSSAGQGPYEQYF. The CDR3 DNA reads as TGTGCCAGCAGCTCTGCGGGACAGGGACCCTACGAGCAGTACTTC. This rearrangement joins TRBV7-2 to TRBJ2-7; 9 nucleotides line up with TRBD1. The CDR3 totals 15 residues. Per germline, CDR1 SGHTA and CDR2 FQGNSA. Trimming at V came to 4 bases and at J to 2 bases, leaving 6 bases not matched to a gene.

This chain joins TRBV5-1 and TRBJ2-7; the match to TRBD2 covers 10 bases. V lost 6 bases to trimming and J lost 3 bases; unmatched junction nucleotides: 18. The CDR3 runs to 18 residues. Per the germline V gene, CDR1 is SGHRS and CDR2 is YFSETQ. CDR3 DNA: TGCGCCAGCACCCTTTCTAGCGGGAGTGCGGCCGGGCACTACGAGCAGTACTTC. Translation gives CASTLSSGSAAGHYEQYF.

The chain has TRBV19 and TRBJ1-2; D not resolved. There are 14 residues in the CDR3. Germline V gene data show CDR1 as LNHDA and CDR2 as SQIVND (reference sequence). V was pared by 1 base and J by 3 bases, with 9 bases between. This CDR3 reads CASSIGGSDYGYTF. CDR3 coding DNA: TGTGCCAGTAGTATAGGAGGGAGTGACTATGGCTACACCTTC.

This chain uses TRBV7-3 with TRBJ1-1; TRBD1 matches at 7 bases. CDR1 and CDR2 (germline): SGHTA, FQGTGA. The CDR3 runs to 14 residues. The trim removed 2 bases at V and 7 bases at J, leaving 7 bases unmatched. DNA of the CDR3: TGTGCCAGCAGCTTATTCCGACAGGGCAGTGAAGCTTTCTTT. Translating gives CASSLFRQGSEAFF.

V gene TRBV18 combines with J gene TRBJ1-5, with 11 bases matching TRBD1. The CDR3 length is 20 residues. From germline, CDR1 is KGHSH and CDR2 LQKENI. Trimming took 6 bases from V and 5 from J; bases not matched to a gene: 21. The CDR3 loop reads CASSPDQDRGLPGWDQPQHF. CDR3 nucleotide sequence: TGTGCCAGCTCCCCGGACCAGGACAGGGGGCTGCCAGGGTGGGATCAGCCCCAGCATTTT.

The chain employs TRBV19 and TRBJ2-5; maybe TRBD2 (6 bases). Between the trimmed V and J ends, which lost 3 bases and 4 bases, there was a span of 9 bases. CDR1 is LNHDA, CDR2 SQIVND, per germline (reference sequence). This CDR3 contains 13 residues. The CDR3 coding sequence is TGTGCCAGTAGTATTAGGGGAGGAGAGACCCAGTACTTC. Protein: CASSIRGGETQYF.

V gene TRBV28 combines with J gene TRBJ1-3, with unresolved D. This CDR3 contains 12 residues. V was clipped by 6 bases and J by 5 bases, with 8 bases between them. Germline V gene data show CDR1 as MDHEN and CDR2 as SYDVKM. The CDR3, as DNA: TGTGCCAGCAGCTTACAGAGAAACACCATATATTTT. Translated, it gives CASSLQRNTIYF.

In DNA form, the CDR3 reads TGTGCCTGTGACGCCGGGACTAGCGGGGGGCCCATTAAGACCCAGTACTTC. Translating it yields CACDAGTSGGPIKTQYF. The chain carries TRBV30 and TRBJ2-5, with TRBD2 identical over 15 bases. After removal of 6 bases from V and 6 bases from J, the junction contained 14 bases not matched to a gene. Germline-derived CDR1 and CDR2 are GTSNPN and SVGIG (reference sequence). The CDR3 runs to 17 residues.

The rearrangement uses TRBV29-1 and TRBJ1-2, with unresolved D. Germline assignment: CDR1 SQVTM and CDR2 ANQGSEA. CDR3 length equals 8 residues. V lost 6 bases to trimming and J lost 8 bases, with 4 bases between them. The CDR3 region is CSVLGYTF. DNA of the CDR3: TGCAGCGTGTTAGGCTACACCTTC.

This clone showed up just a few times. The chain employs TRBV5-1 and TRBJ2-7; 9 bases map to TRBD2. In germline, CDR1 is SGHRS, CDR2 YFSETQ. After removal of 4 bases from V and 2 bases from J, the junction contained 7 bases not matched to a gene. The CDR3 consists of 15 residues. Here the CDR3 DNA reads TGCGCCAGCAGCCAGGGCAGCGGGAGGACCTACGAGCAGTACTTC. Its protein product is CASSQGSGRTYEQYF.

The chain employs TRBV5-1 and TRBJ1-4; 8 bases fit TRBD1. CDR1 is SGHRS and CDR2 is YFSETQ in the germline V gene. V shed 4 bases, J shed 7 bases, and the junction held 12 bases outside the gene matches. The CDR3 has 16 residues. The chain's CDR3 is CASSTSGQGRGEKLFF. CDR3 coding DNA: TGCGCCAGCAGCACCTCCGGACAGGGTAGGGGTGAAAAACTGTTTTTT.

A single count supports this clone. The V gene is TRBV2, the J gene TRBJ2-1; the D is unclear. Germline V lookup: CDR1 SNHLY, CDR2 FYNNEI. The length of the CDR3 is 13 residues. V gave up 3 bases and J gave up 2 bases, with 5 bases separating them. For the CDR3, the DNA is TGTGCCAGCAGTGATAACACCTACAATGAGCAGTTCTTC. Translated, it gives CASSDNTYNEQFF. Looking up the rest from reference TRBV2 and TRBJ2-1 gives the full variable domain: EPEVTQTPSHQVTQMGQEVILRCVPISNHLYFYWYRQILGQKVEFLVSFYNNEISEKSEIFDDQFSVERPDGSNFTLKIRSTKLEDSAMYFCASSDNTYNEQFFGPGTRLTVL.

Worth noting for this clone: The junction departs from the called germline gene at one end, perhaps through a read error. The V call is TRBV5-1, the J call TRBJ2-2; 10 nucleotides line up with TRBD2. Germline CDR1 and CDR2: SGHRS and YFSETQ. CDR3 length: 15 amino acids. CDR3 sequence: CTSSWTSGNTGELFF. For the CDR3, the DNA is TGCACCAGCAGCTGGACTAGCGGGAACACCGGGGAGCTGTTTTTT.

Notes on this clone: The sample has other DNA sequences that encode this CDR3 too. The chain combines TRBV18 with TRBJ2-7; 7 bases line up with TRBD2. Per the germline V gene, CDR1 is KGHSH and CDR2 is LQKENI. V was pared by 3 bases and J by 1 base, with 0 bases of the junction left unmatched. This CDR3 region has 13 residues. CDR3 DNA sequence: TGTGCCAGCTCACCGGGGGGGTCCTACGAGCAGTACTTC. This codes for CASSPGGSYEQYF.

The rearrangement links TRBV21-1 to TRBJ2-1; the table names TRBD2, a call not compared with the DNA. TRBV21-1 is a known pseudogene. This CDR3 contains 16 residues. The CDR3 here is CASARTSGRARGEQFF. DNA for the CDR3: TGTGCCAGCGCCCGGACTAGCGGGAGGGCCAGAGGTGAGCAGTTCTTC.